This T cell receptor (beta chain) was documented in a study of T cell responses to AZD1222 COVID-19 vaccine. Only in-frame clones appear in the TCRdb table, and some are missing; sequencing was by immunoSEQ multiplex PCR. The sample has about 140,000 clones, approximately 85% seen once. Per the germline V gene, CDR1 is KGHSH and CDR2 is LQKENI. V lost 2 bases, J lost 3 bases, and 3 bases stayed unmatched. The CDR3 is made up of 15 amino acids. This specimen was peripheral blood, taken on day 0 of AZD1222 vaccination. The rearrangement links TRBV18 to TRBJ2-3; 9 bases fit TRBD1. The TCR originated in an adult in good health. CDR3 bases: TGTGCCAGCTCACCAACAGGGGGCGGTACAGATACGCAGTATTTT. Translated: CASSPTGGGTDTQYF.